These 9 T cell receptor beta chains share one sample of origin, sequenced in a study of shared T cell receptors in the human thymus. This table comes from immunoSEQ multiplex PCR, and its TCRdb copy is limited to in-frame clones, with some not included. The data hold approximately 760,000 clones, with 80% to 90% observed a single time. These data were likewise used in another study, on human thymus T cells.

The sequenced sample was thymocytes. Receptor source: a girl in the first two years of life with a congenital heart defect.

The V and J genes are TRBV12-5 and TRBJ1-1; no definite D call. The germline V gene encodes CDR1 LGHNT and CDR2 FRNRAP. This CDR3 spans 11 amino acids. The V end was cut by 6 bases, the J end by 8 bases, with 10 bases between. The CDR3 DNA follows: TGTGCTAGTGGATCGAACAGCGAAGCTTTCTTT. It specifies CASGSNSEAFF.

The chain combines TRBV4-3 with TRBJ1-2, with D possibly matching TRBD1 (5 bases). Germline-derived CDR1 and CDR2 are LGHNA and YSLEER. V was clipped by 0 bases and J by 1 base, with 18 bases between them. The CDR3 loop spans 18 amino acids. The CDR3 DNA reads TGCGCCAGCAGCCAAGAACGGAGCGCTAACAGGTTTAACTATGGCTACACCTTC. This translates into CASSQERSANRFNYGYTF.

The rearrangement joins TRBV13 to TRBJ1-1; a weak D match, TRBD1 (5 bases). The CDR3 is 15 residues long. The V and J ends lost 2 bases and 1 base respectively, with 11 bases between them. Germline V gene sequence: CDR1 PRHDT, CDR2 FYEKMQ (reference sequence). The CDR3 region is CASSLSNRSNTEAFF. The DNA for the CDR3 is TGTGCCAGCAGCTTAAGTAACAGGTCGAACACTGAAGCTTTCTTT.

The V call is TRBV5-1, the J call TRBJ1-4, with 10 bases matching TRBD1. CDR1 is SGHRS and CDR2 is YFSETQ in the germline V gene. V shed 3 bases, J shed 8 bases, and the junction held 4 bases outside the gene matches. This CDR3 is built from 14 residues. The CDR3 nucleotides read TGCGCCAGCAGCTCGACAGGGGGCGCGGAAAAACTGTTTTTT. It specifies CASSSTGGAEKLFF.

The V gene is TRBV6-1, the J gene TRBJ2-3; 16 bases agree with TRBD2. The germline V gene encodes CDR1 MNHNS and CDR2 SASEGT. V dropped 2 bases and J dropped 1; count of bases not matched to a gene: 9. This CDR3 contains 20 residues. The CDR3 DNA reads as TGTGCCAGCAGTGAAACATCCGGGACTAGCGGGGGGGGCCGCACAGATACGCAGTATTTT. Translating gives CASSETSGTSGGGRTDTQYF.

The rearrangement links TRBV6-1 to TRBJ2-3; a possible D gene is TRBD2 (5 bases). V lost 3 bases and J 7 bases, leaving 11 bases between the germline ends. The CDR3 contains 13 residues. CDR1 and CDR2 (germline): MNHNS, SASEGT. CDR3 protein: CASSESGSHTQYF. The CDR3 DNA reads TGTGCCAGCAGTGAGTCGGGGTCGCATACGCAGTATTTT.

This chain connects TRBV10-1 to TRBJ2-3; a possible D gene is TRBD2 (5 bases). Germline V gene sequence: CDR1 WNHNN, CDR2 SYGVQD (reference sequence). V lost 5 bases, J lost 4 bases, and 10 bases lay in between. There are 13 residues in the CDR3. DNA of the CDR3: TGCGCCAGCAGTATTAGCGTGGCAGATACGCAGTATTTT. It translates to CASSISVADTQYF.

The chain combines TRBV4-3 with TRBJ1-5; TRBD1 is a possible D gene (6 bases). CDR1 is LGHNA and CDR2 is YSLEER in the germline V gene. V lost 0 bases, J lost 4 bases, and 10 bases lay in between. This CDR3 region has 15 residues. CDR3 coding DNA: TGCGCCAGCAGCCAAGACAGGGGAAATAATCAGCCCCAGCATTTT. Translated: CASSQDRGNNQPQHF.

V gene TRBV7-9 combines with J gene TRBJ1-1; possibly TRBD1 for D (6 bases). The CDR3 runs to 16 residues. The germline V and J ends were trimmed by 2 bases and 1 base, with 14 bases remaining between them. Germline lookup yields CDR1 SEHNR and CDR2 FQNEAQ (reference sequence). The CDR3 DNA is TGTGCCAGCAGCTTACCATCGGGGACAAAGAACACTGAAGCTTTCTTT. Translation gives CASSLPSGTKNTEAFF.